The clone carrying this T cell receptor beta chain occurred many times. The missing CDR3 end, 3 residues past where the read stops, is filled in from the germline J gene. TCRdb keeps only in-frame clones here, not all; method: immunoSEQ multiplex PCR. The sample contains some 53,000 clones, none of them singletons. This specimen belongs to a study of T cell clonality in common variable immunodeficiency. The V gene lost 3 bases and the J gene lost 0 bases, with 12 bases spanning the gap. This CDR3 has 15 residues. Germline CDR1 DFQATT, CDR2 SNEGSKA (reference sequence). V usage is TRBV20-1 and J usage is TRBJ2-1, with D possibly TRBD2 on 6 matching bases. The sequence derives from a person aged 18 to 75 in good health. Sequenced sample: peripheral blood mononuclear cells. CDR3 DNA, as far as it was read: TGCAGTGCTAGTTTAGCGGAGAGCTCCTACAATGAG. Its translation: CSASLAESSYNE. The complete CDR3 protein is CSASLAESSYNEQFF.